This T cell receptor (beta chain) was sequenced in a study of T cells in Graves' hyperthyroidism and ophthalmopathy. TCR beta CDR3 sequences were amplified from RNA transcripts. The study used the HTBI primer set for a first-round RT-PCR of the TCR CDR3. Via MiXCR, TCRdb re-called the multiplex PCR reads, giving one row per CDR3 protein. The data hold some 720,000 distinct CDR3 sequences, with 15% to 20% observed a single time. V was pared by 3 bases and J by 2 bases, with 8 bases between. The CDR3 has 14 residues. The germline gives CDR1 LGHNA, CDR2 YSLEER. Points on this clonotype: Antigen unknown.

Study-wide findings and caveats: A model using 13 V-J features told ophthalmopathy apart from stable hyperthyroidism. The model identified upcoming ophthalmopathy a median roughly 6 months ahead of onset.

Researchers barred patients who had uncontrolled infection, other autoimmune disease, pregnancy or lactation. The sequenced sample was blood. The chain uses TRBV4-3 and TRBJ1-3; D not certain. The receptor comes from a man aged 18 to 30 with Graves' hyperthyroidism. The CDR3 sequence: CASSQLRPGNTIYF. The CDR3, as DNA: TGCGCCAGCAGCCAGTTGAGGCCTGGAAACACCATATATTTT.